The 12 T cell receptor beta chains in this list originate from one sample, sequenced in a study of T cell repertoires in cytomegalovirus infection. TCRdb used MiXCR to reprocess the reads, holding one entry per CDR3 protein. Of 400,000 or so distinct CDR3 sequences in the sample, 25% to 40% were seen once. Sequenced: PBMCs. The receptors were sampled from a human donor in good health (CMV status not recorded). Some clones in this sample may be carry-over from other donors' samples.

V gene TRBV5-6 combines with J gene TRBJ1-1; 8 bases are shared with TRBD1. Looked up from germline, CDR1 is SGHDT and CDR2 is YYEEEE. The CDR3 covers 13 residues. V dropped 6 bases and J dropped 5; count of bases not matched to a gene: 6. The chain's CDR3 is CASNGQGRTEAFF. The CDR3 DNA sequence: TGTGCCAGCAACGGACAGGGAAGGACTGAAGCTTTCTTT.

This clonotype was counted only a few times. V is TRBV7-9 and J is TRBJ1-5, with D hard to call. The germline CDR1 and CDR2 sequences are SEHNR and FQNEAQ (reference sequence). V lost 1 base and J 0 bases, leaving 13 bases between the germline ends. The CDR3 is 17 amino acids. CDR3 bases: TGTGCCAGCAGCTTAGGCCCACGGGGTTATAGCAATCAGCCCCAGCATTTT. This codes for CASSLGPRGYSNQPQHF.

V is TRBV19 and J is TRBJ1-1; 7 bases match TRBD1. CDR1 is LNHDA, CDR2 SQIVND, per germline (reference sequence). The length of the CDR3 is 14 residues. The V and J ends lost 5 bases and 4 bases, in that order; junction bases with no gene match: 7. The CDR3 DNA is TGTGCCAGTAGTCGAGACAGGGCGGGCACTGAAGCTTTCTTT. Protein product: CASSRDRAGTEAFF. Full variable domain (missing parts from reference TRBV19 and TRBJ1-1): DGGITQSPKYLFRKEGQNVTLSCEQNLNHDAMYWYRQDPGQGLRLIYYSQIVNDFQKGDIAEGYSVSREKKESFPLTVTSAQKNPTAFYLCASSRDRAGTEAFFGQGTRLTVV.

With regard to this clonotype: The CDR3 ends on some other residue instead of the conserved phenylalanine or tryptophan, so this is likely a read error. This rearrangement joins TRBV28 to TRBJ1-5, with D perhaps TRBD1 (6 bases). Germline CDR1 MDHEN, CDR2 SYDVKM. This CDR3 comprises 16 residues. Trimming shortened V by 5 bases and J by 2 bases, and 16 bases separated the two germline ends. DNA of the CDR3: TGTGCCAGCAGTCAATCACCAAAGGGGGGCAATCAGCCCCAGCATTGT. This sequence encodes CASSQSPKGGNQPQHC.

The V gene is TRBV6-5, the J gene TRBJ2-5; 12 bases agree with TRBD2. The V segment lost 2 bases and the J segment 5 bases; nucleotides outside the gene matches: 9. The CDR3 sequence is 17 residues long. Per the germline V gene, CDR1 is MNHEY and CDR2 is SVGAGI. The CDR3: CASSYSGLAGLGETQYF. CDR3 nucleotides: TGTGCCAGCAGTTACAGCGGACTAGCGGGGTTGGGCGAGACCCAGTACTTC.

This clonotype showed up many times. The chain carries TRBV7-7 and TRBJ1-1; D uncertain. The CDR3 is 13 amino acids. From germline, CDR1 is SSHAT and CDR2 FNYEAQ (reference sequence). Trimming removed 5 bases at V and 1 base at J, with 8 bases between. CDR3 in amino acids: CASSVGPNTEAFF. CDR3 bases: TGTGCCAGCAGCGTTGGGCCGAACACTGAAGCTTTCTTT. The variable domain in full, with the rest retrieved from reference TRBV7-7 and TRBJ1-1, is GAGVSQSPRYKVTKRGQDVTLRCDPISSHATLYWYQQALGQGPEFLTYFNYEAQPDKSGLPSDRFSAERPEGSISTLTIQRTEQRDSAMYRCASSVGPNTEAFFGQGTRLTVV.

This clonotype was recorded a few times. V and J are TRBV5-5 and TRBJ2-4; 11 bases align to TRBD2. V lost 1 base to trimming and J lost 1 base; unmatched junction nucleotides: 10. The CDR3 is made up of 19 amino acids. Germline V gives CDR1 SGHKS, CDR2 YYEKEE (reference sequence). CDR3: CASSLQASGGLRAKNIQYF. The CDR3 region has the DNA TGTGCCAGCAGCTTGCAGGCTAGCGGGGGGTTGCGGGCCAAAAACATTCAGTACTTC.

This clonotype was counted many times. The chain has TRBV6-2 or TRBV6-3 and TRBJ1-2, with 8 nucleotides matching TRBD1. V trimming: 6 bases; J trimming: 2 bases; junction bases outside the gene matches: 8. This CDR3 is built from 15 residues. Germline CDR1 reads MNHEY; CDR2 reads SVGEGT. The CDR3 DNA is TGTGCCAGCAGGGGGACAGGAACTACAAACTATGGCTACACCTTC. This codes for CASRGTGTTNYGYTF.

The J gene is TRBJ2-5, the V gene TRBV19, with 7 bases identical to TRBD2. Losses at the gene ends were 7 bases for V and 1 base for J; bases not matched to a gene: 9. Germline loops: CDR1 LNHDA, CDR2 SQIVND (reference sequence). There are 15 residues in the CDR3. CDR3 in DNA: TGTGCCAGTATTATTGGCGGGGGTCTCCAAGAGACCCAGTACTTC. Its translation is CASIIGGGLQETQYF. Full variable domain (outside the CDR3, taken from reference TRBV19 and TRBJ2-5): DGGITQSPKYLFRKEGQNVTLSCEQNLNHDAMYWYRQDPGQGLRLIYYSQIVNDFQKGDIAEGYSVSREKKESFPLTVTSAQKNPTAFYLCASIIGGGLQETQYFGPGTRLLVL.

The rearrangement joins TRBV5-5 to TRBJ2-5; 8 nucleotides align to TRBD1. Germline lookup yields CDR1 SGHKS and CDR2 YYEKEE (reference sequence). The length of the CDR3 is 14 residues. The junction had 3 bases not matched to a gene; V was cut back by 1 base and J by 4 bases. The CDR3 nucleotides read TGTGCCAGCAGCTTGTCCACAGGGGGAGAGACCCAGTACTTC. This codes for CASSLSTGGETQYF. Together with reference TRBV5-5 and TRBJ2-5, the CDR3 gives the full variable domain: DAGVTQSPTHLIKTRGQQVTLRCSPISGHKSVSWYQQVLGQGPQFIFQYYEKEERGRGNFPDRFSARQFPNYSSELNVNALLLGDSALYLCASSLSTGGETQYFGPGTRLLVL.

Worth noting for this clonotype: The CDR3 does not close with the conserved phenylalanine or tryptophan, likely indicating a read error. The genes are TRBV29-1 and TRBJ2-5; a possible D gene is TRBD1 (5 bases). The CDR3 totals 13 residues. Trimming took 3 bases from V and 5 from J, leaving 13 bases between them. Germline CDR1 reads SQVTM; CDR2 reads ANQGSEA. The CDR3 DNA is TGCAGCGTTGACGAAGGGGCGTCGGAGACCCAGTACTTA. Protein sequence: CSVDEGASETQYL.

This clonotype came up many times. The chain recombines TRBV7-9 with TRBJ2-5; D ambiguous. The CDR3 has 13 amino acids. Germline V gene data show CDR1 as SEHNR and CDR2 as FQNEAQ (reference sequence). Between the trimmed V and J ends, which lost 5 bases and 4 bases, there was a span of 11 bases. The CDR3 DNA reads as TGTGCCAGCAGCCCCACGGGCCCAGAGACCCAGTACTTC. This sequence encodes CASSPTGPETQYF.